This section outlines one TCR beta chain sequence together with its context. Produced via immunoSEQ multiplex PCR; TCRdb's table is partial and in-frame only. Of about 44,000 clones listed, 70% are singletons. This sample is part of a study of control samples from healthy donors and cancer patients. There are 12 residues in the CDR3. Between the trimmed V and J ends, which lost 4 bases and 5 bases, there was a span of 10 bases. Germline assignment: CDR1 SGHNT and CDR2 YYREEE (reference sequence). The TCR sequence derives from a male donor with melanoma. Sample: formalin-fixed, paraffin-embedded tissue. This sequence joins TRBV5-4 and TRBJ2-7; D not resolved. The CDR3 sequence is CASSVNLDEQYF. CDR3 DNA: TGTGCCAGCAGCGTGAATCTTGACGAGCAGTACTTC.